This T cell receptor (beta chain) was found in a study of blood T cell repertoires in COVID-19. Study information: Both acute and convalescent COVID-19 samples were obtained from the United States, Italy and Spain. PBMCs, B-cell-depleted T cells, or T cells were the source of the cDNA or gDNA that made up the material.

Germline V lookup: CDR1 LNHDA, CDR2 SQIVND (reference sequence). This CDR3 has 15 amino acids. Trimming stripped 9 bases from V and 0 bases from J, with 15 bases between. Authors' data handling: Amplification from reference gene primers served as the basis for estimated nucleated cell counts. Some clones are missing from TCRdb's copy, which holds only in-frame ones; the method was immunoSEQ multiplex PCR. For V, J and clone size, that table is used; D and trimming come from the DNA. This table holds over 60,000 clones, 75% to 90% found once. This TCR was recovered from a woman aged 50 to 60 with active COVID-19. Input material: peripheral blood. V usage is TRBV19 and J usage is TRBJ2-4; no clear D. The CDR3 reads CASQPEILAKNIQYF. CDR3 DNA: TGTGCCAGCCAACCGGAGATATTAGCCAAAAACATTCAGTACTTC. Based on the CDR3 plus reference TRBV19 and TRBJ2-4, the full variable domain is DGGITQSPKYLFRKEGQNVTLSCEQNLNHDAMYWYRQDPGQGLRLIYYSQIVNDFQKGDIAEGYSVSREKKESFPLTVTSAQKNPTAFYLCASQPEILAKNIQYFGAGTRLSVL.